This is a list of T cell receptor beta chains from one sample in a study of T cells after yellow fever vaccination. TCRdb reprocessed the 5' RACE reads with MiXCR, giving one entry per CDR3 protein. The sample lists approximately 610,000 distinct CDR3 sequences, 17% occurring once. Sequences were derived from PBMCs, sampled 5 to 6 days after the first yellow fever vaccination. The receptor set was obtained from a man aged 18 to 30 who received the YFV17D yellow fever vaccine. Each CDR3 is given with its conserved first and last residue. A D gene is named only where the DNA matches it firmly.

V gene	D gene	CDR3 protein
TRBV4-1	NA	CASSQILGSSYEQYF
TRBV18	NA	CASSPLAIQETQYF
TRBV7-6	TRBD1	CASSDRDRVPYEQYF
TRBV6-1	NA	CASSESLNQPQHF
TRBV27	TRBD1	CASSNRGGGYTF
TRBV29-1	TRBD2	CSVEDGERGKYDDETQYF
TRBV4-1	TRBD2	CASSQDDRAGSRELFF
TRBV7-2	NA	CASSFNRGQGGYGYTF
TRBV5-1	TRBD1	CASSLDRGLNTGELFF
TRBV5-1	NA	CASSLGPRVITGELFF
TRBV19	TRBD1	CATEDRVRNTIYF
TRBV20-1	TRBD2	CSASRDYQATDTQYF
TRBV11-3	TRBD1	CASSWPNSDRGDGYTF
TRBV6-1	NA	CASSDRGLTEAFF
TRBV2	NA	CASSDYTASYEQYF
TRBV5-5	NA	CASRTFSSYNEQFF
TRBV7-9	NA	CASSPTDPEAFF
TRBV20-1	NA	CSALPGLHFDGYTF
TRBV7-6	TRBD1	CASSILRGTGEDTQYF
TRBV4-3	TRBD2	CASSQEAGGLDTQYF
TRBV12-3/TRBV12-4	NA	CASSFSGTEAFF
TRBV7-9	NA	CASSNPQGNFGNEKLFF
TRBV27	NA	CASSLSGKGSGYTF
TRBV3-1	TRBD2	CASSQGLAGLSYEQYF
TRBV7-3	TRBD2	CASSKGGTSMYEQFF
TRBV5-1	NA	CASSPGGYSPLHF
TRBV19	NA	CASSIYSSYNEQFF
TRBV6-1	TRBD1	CASRARDRTTDTQYF
TRBV4-1	TRBD1	CASSRVDRGDSPLHF
TRBV7-7	NA	CAVGTGLGTDTQYF
TRBV19	TRBD1	CASSTRQGTGELFF
TRBV19	NA	CASSTQGPDTEAFF
TRBV11-2	NA	CASSSHTPGLAEGNEQFF
TRBV4-3	NA	CASSQGLGHAGELFF
TRBV3-1	NA	CASSQWGETQYF
TRBV6-6	NA	CASSSRVEAFF
TRBV5-1	NA	CASSPSGGTTNEKLFF
TRBV6-1	NA	CASSEYWDAPDGYTF
TRBV5-4	TRBD1	CASSLAGTGGFNEQFF
TRBV4-3	NA	CASSQDIGARSYEQYF
TRBV2	NA	CASSERRVGDTQYF
TRBV28	NA	CASSFPGDEKLFF
TRBV24-1	NA	CATSSGHLGLDNEQFF
TRBV5-1	NA	CASSPRRGGTEAFF
TRBV7-9	NA	CASSLEGGLEQYF
TRBV15	TRBD1	CATSSSMGTGSYNEQFF